This TCR beta chain was profiled in a study of Graves' ophthalmopathy and Graves' hyperthyroidism (dated by TCRdb to between 2018 and 2020). For context, the study as a whole: Peripheral blood samples were taken at the time of initial diagnosis, before any treatment was given. The study used signatures of the TCR beta repertoire to tell Graves' ophthalmopathy apart from Graves' hyperthyroidism and to predict which patients would progress to ophthalmopathy. In total, some 130 blood samples were TCR-sequenced: around 42 ophthalmopathy, over 70 hyperthyroidism and 17 hyperthyroidism-to-ophthalmopathy patients. To explore V-J signatures that separate ophthalmopathy from hyperthyroidism, a discovery set of about 100 patients was enrolled, consisting of more than 40 with ophthalmopathy and about 60 with stable hyperthyroidism. For independent validation, a separate cohort was made up of approximately 19 hyperthyroidism patients plus 17 patients who later progressed from hyperthyroidism to ophthalmopathy. T-cell repertoires of thyroid tissue and blood were compared in more than five hyperthyroidism patients. Following sample collection, hyperthyroidism patients were given methimazole at a starting dose of 30 mg daily, and ophthalmopathy patients were given high-dose intravenous methylprednisolone.

V is reduced by 7 bases and J by 6 bases, leaving a spacing of 15 bases between them. The CDR3 runs 13 residues from the cysteine to the phenylalanine. Of the read, only the CDR3 DNA is kept; its 39 bases are in frame from base 1. A patient counted as having stable hyperthyroidism if there was no progression to ophthalmopathy within 18 months of follow-up. The hyperthyroidism patients were 18 to 65 years old and newly diagnosed, with a disease duration of less than 2 months. Patients were excluded if they had other autoimmune diseases, uncontrolled infections, pregnancy or lactation. Clinical symptoms, serum thyroxine, TRAb, thyroid ultrasound and orbital computed tomography were used for diagnosis. Ficoll-Paque density gradient centrifugation was used to isolate PBMCs from 8.5 to 10 ml of fresh peripheral blood. Total RNA was extracted with Trizol reagent and quality-checked on an Agilent 2100 Bioanalyzer.

Results and caveats for the whole study, not just this receptor: Most expanded thyroid clonotypes with a frequency above 0.001 also appeared in blood, which suggests that blood repertoires may reflect the immune response in the thyroid. Ophthalmopathy was separated from stable hyperthyroidism by the 13-signature model with just under 90% sensitivity and approximately 84% specificity in cross-validation and with 80%/75% in the test set. Sample size was not predetermined statistically, and investigators were not blinded to group allocation. In validation, the model predicted ophthalmopathy progression with 70.59% sensitivity and 72.22% specificity; roughly 11 predicted patients were CT-confirmed with GO in a median of 6.5 months.

This clonotype was seen ten or more times. Its cognate antigen has yet to be identified. Base qualities are missing; no much larger clone stands one base away. For repertoire sequencing, the TCR beta CDR3 regions were amplified from RNA transcripts. The first round was an RT-PCR using HTBI primers with the Qiagen OneStep RT-PCR kit, and this first round was followed by a second-round multiplex PCR, then size selection and purification. Libraries were sequenced on an Illumina HiSeq2000 using paired-end 100 bp reads. The published analysis was carried out like this. SOAPnuke was used for read processing, and reads with adapters, uncalled bases, a mean Phred below 15, or no exact constant-primer or identifier match were discarded. High-quality paired reads were merged with COPE v1.2.5. Each unique nucleotide sequence was treated as a clonotype, and MiTCR v1.1 was used to align the clonotypes to the IMGT TRB V, D and J references. Analysis was restricted to V-J combinations with a frequency above 0.0001, which covered roughly 99% of repertoires. For each V-J combination, a TCR clonal expansion and chaos score was defined as F50 clonal expansion divided by the chaos observed in the TCRdist matrix. Welch's t-statistics and random forest were used to reduce the features to some 13 V-J combinations, which were then used as input to a naive Bayes classifier. The similarity between thyroid and blood repertoires was quantified using the Morisita-Horn index. The raw public data were reprocessed by TCRdb itself: fastp quality trimming at Q25, MiXCR clonotype calling, in-frame beta chains only. A single entry per CDR3 protein holds the most common genes and DNA from its merged rows. TCRdb's processing, not the study's, gives the V and J calls here. In this sample the table shows roughly 350,000 distinct CDR3 sequences, roughly 15% of which occur a single time. Around 2.4% of the sample goes to the ten largest clones.

Sequences were obtained from peripheral blood. The chain links TRBV12-3 or TRBV12-4 with TRBJ1-2, with TRBD1 tentatively as D gene (6 bases match). The source of this sequence is an adult woman with stable Graves' hyperthyroidism. The nucleotides read TGTGCCAGCACCCTCTCGCAGGGGCATGGCTACACCTTC. Translated, this gives CASTLSQGHGYTF.